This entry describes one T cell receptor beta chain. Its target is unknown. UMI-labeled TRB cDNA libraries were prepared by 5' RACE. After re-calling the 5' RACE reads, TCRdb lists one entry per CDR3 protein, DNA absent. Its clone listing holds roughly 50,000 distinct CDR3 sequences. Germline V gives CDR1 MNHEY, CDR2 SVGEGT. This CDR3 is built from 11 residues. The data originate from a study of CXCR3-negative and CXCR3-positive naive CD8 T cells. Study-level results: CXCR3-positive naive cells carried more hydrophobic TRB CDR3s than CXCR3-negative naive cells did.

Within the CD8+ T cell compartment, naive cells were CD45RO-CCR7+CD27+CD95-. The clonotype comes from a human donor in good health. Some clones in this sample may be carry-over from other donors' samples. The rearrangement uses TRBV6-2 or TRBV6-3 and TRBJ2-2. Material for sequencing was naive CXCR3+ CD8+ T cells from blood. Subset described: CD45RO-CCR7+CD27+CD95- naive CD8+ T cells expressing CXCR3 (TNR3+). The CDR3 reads CASSWSLELFF.